This T cell receptor beta chain comes out of a study of beta chain features in type 1 diabetes. Study-wide results and limits: Compared with healthy donors, patients appeared to share more similar naive, central memory and regulatory TCRB repertoires. An over-representation of cells with high TCR expression could result from cDNA sequencing. The analysis here could not establish whether HLA type shapes TCRB rearrangement. Shortening of TCRB CDR3s, moderate but significant, appeared in all four CD4+ subsets of Type 1 diabetes patients. PCR may have favored shorter templates equally in patients and controls.

Reverse transcription of all isolated RNA meant that expressed TCRB transcripts were sequenced. Clones were read by immunoSEQ multiplex PCR, and TCRdb kept only the in-frame ones, dropping some. The sample holds a few hundred thousand clones, approximately 16% seen once. J lost 2 bases, V lost 4 bases, and 10 bases had no gene match. The V gene's germline CDR1 is LGHNA and CDR2 YSLEER. The CDR3 contains 16 residues. With respect to this clone: Its matching antigen is unknown.

Sequenced: naive CD4+ T cells from blood. V gene TRBV4-3 combines with J gene TRBJ2-5, with 7 bases aligning to TRBD2. The source is a man aged 18 to 30 with type 1 diabetes. The DNA for the CDR3 is TGCGCCAGCAGCCGACCGGCTAGCGGAACACAAGAGACCCAGTACTTC. Protein sequence: CASSRPASGTQETQYF.